These 16 T cell receptor beta chains were sequenced from one sample in a study of blood T cell repertoires in COVID-19. Produced via immunoSEQ multiplex PCR; TCRdb's table is partial and in-frame only. Of 250,000 to 300,000 clones in the sample, approximately 90% were seen once. Specimen: PBMCs or T cells enriched from blood (not recorded which). These receptors came from a young man who had recovered from COVID-19.

This chain connects TRBV11-2 to TRBJ1-2; TRBD1 matches at 7 bases. The length of the CDR3 is 13 residues. CDR1 is SGHAT, CDR2 FQNNGV, per germline. V lost 1 base and J lost 14; bases outside the gene matches: 10. This chain's CDR3 is CASSLVGGQAATF. CDR3 bases: TGTGCCAGCAGCTTAGTCGGCGGACAGGCCGCTACCTTC.

The chain has TRBV27 and TRBJ1-6; 7 positions agree with TRBD1. CDR1 and CDR2 (germline): MNHEY, SMNVEV (reference sequence). The V segment lost 6 bases and the J segment 2 bases; nucleotides outside the gene matches: 10. The CDR3 runs to 17 residues. The CDR3 DNA is TGTGCCAGCAGCCCGACAGGGAGTAGCGCCTATAATTCACCCCTCCACTTT. It codes for CASSPTGSSAYNSPLHF.

The chain couples TRBV5-4 to TRBJ2-1; D possibly corresponds to TRBD2 (6 bases). This CDR3 spans 15 amino acids. Per germline, CDR1 SGHNT and CDR2 YYREEE (reference sequence). The V gene lost 2 bases and the J gene lost 4 bases, with 13 bases spanning the gap. The CDR3 sequence: CASSLGGGGYNEQFF. Written as DNA, the CDR3 is TGTGCCAGCAGCTTAGGCGGTGGGGGGTACAATGAGCAGTTCTTC.

This rearrangement joins TRBV3-1 (or the pseudogene TRBV3-2) to TRBJ1-2; the D is unclear. Trimming stripped 1 base from V and 8 bases from J, with 17 bases between. The germline CDR1 and CDR2 sequences are LGHDT and YNNKEL (reference sequence). The CDR3 contains 15 residues. CDR3 sequence: CASSQGGADLEGYTF. CDR3 DNA sequence: TGTGCCAGCAGCCAAGGGGGAGCAGACCTTGAAGGCTACACCTTC.

V is TRBV27 and J is TRBJ1-1, with TRBD1 matching over 11 bases. The V gene end was trimmed by 0 bases and the J gene end by 5 bases; junction bases not matched to a gene: 8. This CDR3 region has 17 residues. Germline loops: CDR1 MNHEY, CDR2 SMNVEV (reference sequence). The CDR3 spells CASSLSGQGALGTEAFF. The CDR3 DNA reads TGTGCCAGCAGTTTATCCGGACAGGGGGCGCTGGGGACTGAAGCTTTCTTT.

This chain uses TRBV19 with TRBJ2-1; the match to TRBD2 covers 8 bases. This CDR3 contains 16 residues. Germline CDR1 reads LNHDA; CDR2 reads SQIVND (reference sequence). J was trimmed by 9 bases and V by 6 bases; bases with no gene match: 16. As DNA, the CDR3 is TGTGCCAGTAGCGGTAGGGTAGCGGGACCGCGGGGTGAGCAGTTCTTC. This codes for CASSGRVAGPRGEQFF.

This chain uses TRBV6-5 with TRBJ2-1; perhaps TRBD2 as D (6 bases). Germline lookup yields CDR1 MNHEY and CDR2 SVGAGI. CDR3 length equals 15 residues. V was cut by 6 bases and J by 6 bases, with 18 bases left in between. This chain's CDR3 is CASSPGLPSGNEQFF. The CDR3 DNA reads as TGTGCCAGCAGCCCGGGACTTCCCTCGGGCAATGAGCAGTTCTTC.

The CDR3 nucleotides are TGTGCTAGTGGTTTGGGGCCTGATCAGCCCCAGCATTTT. Protein: CASGLGPDQPQHF. This rearrangement joins TRBV12-5 to TRBJ1-5; D unclear. Looked up from germline, CDR1 is LGHNT and CDR2 is FRNRAP. The CDR3 consists of 13 residues. With 1 base removed from V and 5 bases from J, the gap between germline ends came to 6 bases.

The V gene is TRBV10-3, the J gene TRBJ1-5, with 8 bases that match TRBD1. The CDR3 extends over 15 amino acids. After removal of 10 bases from V and 2 bases from J, the junction contained 10 bases not matched to a gene. Germline CDR1 and CDR2: ENHRY and SYGVKD. The CDR3 bases are TGTGCCACGACCCCGGACAGGGATGGCAATCAGCCCCAGCATTTT. Translated, it gives CATTPDRDGNQPQHF.

The chain carries TRBV10-1 and TRBJ2-2; D not resolved. Germline V gives CDR1 WNHNN, CDR2 SYGVQD (reference sequence). The CDR3 loop spans 13 amino acids. The V gene lost 8 bases and the J gene lost 7 bases, with 14 bases spanning the gap. Written as DNA, the CDR3 is TGCGCCAGCCCCGGTTGGTTTGACGGGGAGCTGTTTTTT. It codes for CASPGWFDGELFF.

The chain has TRBV5-1 and TRBJ2-1; 10 nucleotides agree with TRBD2. V gave up 4 bases and J gave up 9 bases; unmatched junction bases: 7. The CDR3 spans 14 residues. Germline V CDR1 and CDR2: SGHRS, YFSETQ. For the CDR3, the DNA is TGCGCCAGCAGCCCCGGGACTAGCGATGGTGAGCAGTTCTTC. Translating it yields CASSPGTSDGEQFF.

This chain joins TRBV28 and TRBJ1-1; no clear D gene. The CDR3 contains 16 residues. V was pared by 5 bases and J by 1 base, with 17 bases between. Germline V lookup: CDR1 MDHEN, CDR2 SYDVKM. Here the CDR3 DNA reads TGTGCCAGCAGTCTCAGCGGAGTCCAATGGAACACTGAAGCTTTCTTT. Its translation: CASSLSGVQWNTEAFF.

This clone was observed a handful of times. The chain couples TRBV14 to TRBJ1-2; 11 bases are shared with TRBD1. The CDR3 length is 19 residues. Germline V gene data show CDR1 as SGHDN and CDR2 as FVKESK. V shed 2 bases, J shed 4 bases, and the junction held 15 bases outside the gene matches. This chain's CDR3 is CASSQRTGGYDDPLYGYTF. The CDR3 nucleotides are TGTGCCAGCAGCCAACGGACAGGGGGCTATGATGATCCCCTCTATGGCTACACCTTC.

The chain employs TRBV29-1 and TRBJ1-6; the match to TRBD1 covers 7 bases. Unmatched junction bases numbered 2, after V lost 7 bases and J lost 5 bases. Germline assignment: CDR1 SQVTM and CDR2 ANQGSEA. The CDR3 is 12 amino acids. The CDR3, as DNA: TGCAGCGCGGGACAGAATAATTCACCCCTCCACTTT. This codes for CSAGQNNSPLHF.

The chain couples TRBV11-2 to TRBJ2-7, with 9 bases matching TRBD2. The CDR3 consists of 15 residues. Germline loops: CDR1 SGHAT, CDR2 FQNNGV. The V segment lost 3 bases and the J segment 3 bases; nucleotides outside the gene matches: 6. Here the CDR3 reads CASSFPASGVYEQYF. In nucleotides, the CDR3 is TGTGCCAGCAGCTTCCCAGCTAGCGGGGTCTACGAGCAGTACTTC.

This clone was seen a single time. J is TRBJ2-2 and V is TRBV3-1 (or the pseudogene TRBV3-2); 7 nucleotides align to TRBD2. This CDR3 is built from 15 residues. V was pared by 5 bases and J by 4 bases, with 7 bases of the junction left unmatched. Germline-derived CDR1 and CDR2 are LGHDT and YNNKEL (reference sequence). CDR3 nucleotide sequence: TGTGCCAGCAGCATCGCGGGAGTTCGCACCGGGGAGCTGTTTTTT. This sequence encodes CASSIAGVRTGELFF.